This TCR beta chain was sequenced in a study of T cells in Graves' hyperthyroidism and ophthalmopathy. Study context: Prior to any treatment, at the point of initial diagnosis, peripheral blood was collected.

On this clonotype: The antigen is unknown.

RNA transcripts served as the template for amplifying TCR beta CDR3 regions. Carried out on the TCR CDR3, a first-round RT-PCR used the HTBI primer set. TCRdb independently ran MiXCR on the multiplex PCR reads; one entry per CDR3 protein. The data show 650,000 to 700,000 distinct CDR3 sequences, around 16% seen once. Study-wide results and limits: Ophthalmopathy was identified by the model a median roughly six months ahead of onset.

V was clipped by 2 bases and J by 4 bases, with 10 bases between them. The CDR3 has 14 residues. Germline V gene data show CDR1 as MDHEN and CDR2 as SYDVKM. Stable Graves' hyperthyroidism denoted no ophthalmopathy progression over 18 months. Exclusion of patients followed from uncontrolled infection, other autoimmune disease, pregnancy or lactation. The sample comprised blood. The chain combines TRBV28 with TRBJ2-3, with a tentative D call TRBD2 (6 bases). The TCR originated in a man in his forties or fifties with Graves' hyperthyroidism. The CDR3 spells CASSLRGGSDTQYF. DNA for the CDR3: TGTGCCAGCAGTTTAAGGGGAGGTTCAGATACGCAGTATTTT.